Shown below are 5 T cell receptor beta chains from a single sample sequenced in a study of regulatory T cells in long-lasting Graves disease. To make TCR beta libraries, researchers used iRepertoire HTBI primers and Arm-PCR of CDR3 regions. TCRdb processed the multiplex PCR reads anew with MiXCR; each CDR3 protein has one entry. The table shows 360,000 or so distinct CDR3 sequences, with approximately 16% occurring only once. Time point defined: newly diagnosed GD, antithyroid drugs for less than 3 months. PBMC-extracted RNA yielded the TCR library. A further study also used this sample, focusing on T cells in Graves' hyperthyroidism and ophthalmopathy.

The sequenced sample was peripheral blood mononuclear cells (PBMCs), obtained at new diagnosis, from a patient treated with antithyroid drugs. The source is a man in his forties with Graves disease.

This clonotype has ten or more counts. The chain employs TRBV28 and TRBJ2-1; maybe TRBD2 (6 bases). The V gene's germline CDR1 is MDHEN and CDR2 SYDVKM. This CDR3 is built from 15 residues. Trimming left V 4 bases short and J 8 bases short, with 18 bases between. CDR3 bases: TGTGCCAGCAGTTCCGCCCCAGGGAGGCGTGATGAGCAGTTCTTC. Residues: CASSSAPGRRDEQFF.

As to this clonotype: A read error is possible here, since a much larger clone lies one base away. The chain combines TRBV5-4 with TRBJ2-7; 9 nucleotides agree with TRBD1. The germline V gene has CDR1 SGHNT and CDR2 YYREEE (reference sequence). The CDR3 is made up of 13 amino acids. CDR3 in DNA: TGTGCCGGCAGCTGGGACAGGGCCTACGAGCAGTACTTC. Amino acids: CAGSWDRAYEQYF.

As concerns this clonotype: Since a much larger clone is just one base distant, this may be a read error. The chain combines TRBV11-1 with TRBJ2-7; no definite D call. V gave up 2 bases and J gave up 6 bases, with 17 bases separating them. Per germline, CDR1 SGHAT and CDR2 FQDESV (reference sequence). The CDR3 extends over 15 amino acids. CDR3 amino acids: CASSLIGEPASEQYF. CDR3 sequence (DNA): TGTGCCAGCAGCTTAATTGGCGAACCGGCCTCCGAGCAGTACTTC.

Ten or more counts support this clonotype. CDR3 in DNA: TGTGCCAGCAGCCACACCGGGACAGGGGGCTACGAGCAGTACTTC. Translated: CASSHTGTGGYEQYF. The chain links TRBV4-2 to TRBJ2-7; 11 nucleotides line up with TRBD1. V lost 3 bases and J lost 3; bases outside the gene matches: 4. This CDR3 contains 15 residues. The V gene's germline CDR1 is LGHNA and CDR2 YNFKEQ.

This clonotype was seen ten or more times. The chain combines TRBV6-2 or TRBV6-3 with TRBJ2-7; D not resolved. CDR3 length: 12 residues. Germline V gene data show CDR1 as MNHEY and CDR2 as SVGEGT. V was pared by 0 bases and J by 6 bases, with 6 bases between. The CDR3 nucleotides are TGTGCCAGCAGTTACTCGGGTACCGAGCAGTACTTC. Protein product: CASSYSGTEQYF.